Shown below are 29 T cell receptor beta chains from a single sample sequenced in a study of T cells in Graves' hyperthyroidism and ophthalmopathy. RNA transcripts were the template for amplifying TCR beta CDR3 regions. HTBI primers were the set used in a first-round RT-PCR of the TCR CDR3. TCRdb ran MiXCR on the multiplex PCR reads and lists one entry per CDR3 protein. The sample includes more than 500,000 distinct CDR3 sequences, approximately 16% of them seen just once. The sample consisted of blood. The receptors stem from a woman in her 30s with Graves' ophthalmopathy.

Remarks on this clonotype: An end of the junction does not agree with germline; a read error may underlie this. The J gene is TRBJ2-7, the V gene TRBV19, with 9 bases identical to TRBD2. In germline, CDR1 is LNHDA, CDR2 SQIVND (reference sequence). The CDR3 contains 18 residues. The CDR3 DNA reads as TGTGCCAGTAGTAAGGGGTGGATAGCGGGAGCCCTAAGGGACGAGCGGTACTTC. Translation: CASSKGWIAGALRDERYF.

This clonotype was counted a few times. The gene calls are TRBV29-1 and TRBJ1-2; D not resolved. The CDR3 sequence is 13 residues long. The V end was cut by 6 bases, the J end by 2 bases, with 13 bases between. CDR1 and CDR2 from the germline V gene are SQVTM and ANQGSEA. The CDR3 DNA sequence: TGCAGCGTCCTGTCGACCTCAAACTATGGCTACACCTTC. It codes for CSVLSTSNYGYTF.

J is TRBJ2-5 and V is TRBV6-1; 12 positions match TRBD2. Germline-derived CDR1 and CDR2 are MNHNS and SASEGT. This CDR3 contains 13 residues. V lost 10 bases to trimming and J lost 3 bases; unmatched junction nucleotides: 3. Here the CDR3 reads CATRLAGEETQYF. DNA for the CDR3: TGTGCCACCAGACTAGCGGGAGAAGAGACCCAGTACTTC.

This clonotype was counted ten times or more. This sequence joins TRBV5-1 and TRBJ2-1; D remains unclear. CDR1 SGHRS and CDR2 YFSETQ come from the germline V gene. V lost 5 bases and J lost 6, with 6 bases in between. The CDR3 has 11 residues. For the CDR3, the DNA is TGCGCCAGCAGAACGGGCAATGAGCAGTTCTTC. It yields the protein CASRTGNEQFF.

The chain carries TRBV6-2 or TRBV6-3 and TRBJ1-4; 7 nucleotides agree with TRBD1. The CDR3 covers 14 residues. J lost 2 bases, V lost 6 bases, and 3 bases had no gene match. Germline V gene lookup returns CDR1 MNHEY and CDR2 SVGEGT. The CDR3, as DNA: TGTGCCAGCAGAGGACAGGCGACTAATGAAAAACTGTTTTTT. Translation: CASRGQATNEKLFF.

This chain connects TRBV7-2 to TRBJ1-3; no reliable D call. Per germline, CDR1 SGHTA and CDR2 FQGNSA. This CDR3 region has 14 residues. Trimming removed 2 bases at V and 2 bases at J, with 7 bases between. The CDR3 DNA reads as TGTGCCAGCAGCTTAAGCGCCACTGGAAACACCATATATTTT. Protein: CASSLSATGNTIYF.

This clonotype has more than one count but fewer than ten. V and J are TRBV12-3 or TRBV12-4 and TRBJ1-2; D is undetermined. V was pared by 2 bases and J by 6 bases, with 16 bases between. The CDR3 consists of 15 residues. CDR3 protein: CASSLNPSGLNGYTF. The CDR3 DNA follows: TGTGCCAGCAGTTTAAACCCCTCAGGCCTCAATGGCTACACCTTC.

This clonotype was found a few times. The chain uses TRBV20-1 and TRBJ1-4; D is ambiguous. CDR1 is DFQATT and CDR2 is SNEGSKA in the germline V gene (reference sequence). The CDR3 extends over 11 amino acids. The V gene lost 3 bases and the J gene lost 8 bases, with 7 bases spanning the gap. CDR3 residues: CSASLSEKLFF. CDR3 DNA: TGCAGTGCTAGTTTATCAGAAAAACTGTTTTTT.

This clonotype was seen a handful of times. The chain couples TRBV9 to TRBJ2-3; D gene unclear. Trimming stripped 3 bases from V and 1 base from J, with 12 bases between. This CDR3 is built from 15 residues. Germline V gene sequence: CDR1 SGDLS, CDR2 YYNGEE. This chain's CDR3 is CASSAGHLRTDTQYF. CDR3 sequence (DNA): TGTGCCAGCAGCGCGGGCCACCTCCGCACAGATACGCAGTATTTT.

Ten or more counts support this clonotype. The chain couples TRBV28 to TRBJ2-5; D is possibly TRBD2 (6 bases). V lost 7 bases to trimming and J lost 7 bases, with 25 bases between them. CDR1 is MDHEN and CDR2 is SYDVKM in the germline V gene. The CDR3 runs to 16 residues. CDR3 sequence: CASTPGFNFDSGTQYF. CDR3 nucleotides: TGTGCCAGCACCCCCGGGTTTAACTTCGATAGCGGGACCCAGTACTTC.

This clonotype was seen repeatedly, ten times or more. This sequence joins TRBV20-1 and TRBJ2-2; D is uncertain. CDR1 is DFQATT and CDR2 is SNEGSKA in the germline V gene (reference sequence). CDR3 length equals 15 residues. Trimming removed 5 bases from V and 2 bases from J, with 15 bases in between. The CDR3 nucleotides read TGCAGTGCTCCTCACGTCAAGGGAAACACCGGGGAGCTGTTTTTT. It translates to CSAPHVKGNTGELFF.

This sequence joins TRBV7-3 and TRBJ1-4, with a weak D call TRBD1 (6 bases). Trimming removed 6 bases from V and 6 bases from J, with 14 bases in between. This CDR3 is built from 14 residues. The germline gives CDR1 SGHTA, CDR2 FQGTGA. DNA of the CDR3: TGTGCCAGCAGTCTTGACAGGCCTGATGAAAAACTGTTTTTT. This sequence encodes CASSLDRPDEKLFF. Based on the CDR3 plus reference TRBV7-3 and TRBJ1-4, the full variable domain is GAGVSQTPSNKVTEKGKYVELRCDPISGHTALYWYRQSLGQGPEFLIYFQGTGAADDSGLPNDRFFAVRPEGSVSTLKIQRTERGDSAVYLCASSLDRPDEKLFFGSGTQLSVL.

The CDR3 protein is CSVIRDRGPYEQYF. The DNA for the CDR3 is TGCAGCGTCATCCGGGACAGGGGCCCCTACGAGCAGTACTTC. The chain recombines TRBV29-1 with TRBJ2-7, with 10 bases that match TRBD1. The CDR3 consists of 14 residues. Germline CDR1 and CDR2: SQVTM and ANQGSEA. Trimming at V came to 6 bases and at J to 2 bases, leaving 7 bases not matched to a gene.

This clonotype was found many times. The V gene is TRBV12-3 or TRBV12-4, the J gene TRBJ2-1; no firm D call. The V end was cut by 6 bases, the J end by 9 bases, with 9 bases between. The CDR3 sequence is 11 residues long. CDR3 in DNA: TGTGCCAGCAGAAAGGCGACTGAGCAGTTCTTC. As protein: CASRKATEQFF.

This clonotype was seen repeatedly, ten times or more. This chain connects TRBV20-1 to TRBJ2-5; the D gene is possibly TRBD2 (6 bases). The CDR3 extends over 12 amino acids. Germline V CDR1 and CDR2: DFQATT, SNEGSKA (reference sequence). The V end lost 5 bases, the J end lost 5 bases, and 12 bases lay between the germline ends. The CDR3 DNA follows: TGCAGTGCTTCTATGGGAGGCGAGACCCAGTACTTC. It specifies CSASMGGETQYF.

The chain uses TRBV3-1 and TRBJ2-3; D is ambiguous. Germline loops: CDR1 LGHDT, CDR2 YNNKEL (reference sequence). V lost 1 base to trimming and J lost 14 bases, with 13 bases between them. The CDR3 runs to 12 residues. CDR3: CASSQVDGILYF. CDR3 nucleotides: TGTGCCAGCAGCCAAGTGGACGGTATTCTGTATTTT.

This clonotype occurred many times. The chain links TRBV6-2 or TRBV6-3 to TRBJ1-5; the D is unclear. The germline gives CDR1 MNHEY, CDR2 SVGEGT. This CDR3 region has 13 residues. V was shortened by 2 bases and J by 7 bases, with 9 bases between the two germline ends. The CDR3 sequence is CASSYHAGQPQHF. Here the CDR3 DNA reads TGTGCCAGCAGTTACCACGCAGGACAGCCCCAGCATTTT.

CDR3 loop: CSASSGTSTGELFF. The CDR3 DNA sequence: TGCAGTGCTAGCTCCGGGACTAGCACCGGGGAGCTGTTTTTT. The J gene is TRBJ2-2, the V gene TRBV20-1, with TRBD2 matching 8 bases. Germline V gives CDR1 DFQATT, CDR2 SNEGSKA (reference sequence). The V segment lost 3 bases and the J segment 4 bases; nucleotides outside the gene matches: 4. This CDR3 region has 14 residues.

This clonotype was counted many times. The chain links TRBV19 to TRBJ2-7; D is perhaps TRBD1 or TRBD2 (5 bases each). This CDR3 spans 13 amino acids. V lost 6 bases to trimming and J lost 3 bases, with 12 bases between them. CDR1 is LNHDA and CDR2 is SQIVND in the germline V gene (reference sequence). CDR3: CASSAGTSYEQYF. The DNA of the CDR3 is TGTGCCAGTAGCGCCGGGACGAGCTACGAGCAGTACTTC.

This clonotype was seen repeatedly, ten times or more. The gene calls are TRBV28 and TRBJ2-4; the D gene is possibly TRBD2 (6 bases). With 3 bases removed from V and 2 bases from J, the gap between germline ends came to 17 bases. CDR3 length: 17 residues. Germline V gives CDR1 MDHEN, CDR2 SYDVKM. In DNA, the CDR3 is TGTGCCAGCAGTTTGGGGTCGGGGGACGGGTCCAAAAACATTCAGTACTTC. Translation gives CASSLGSGDGSKNIQYF.

This clonotype was seen repeatedly, ten times or more. The chain employs TRBV27 and TRBJ2-7, with 8 bases that match TRBD1. This CDR3 has 17 residues. V dropped 6 bases and J dropped 4; count of bases not matched to a gene: 17. Germline CDR1 MNHEY, CDR2 SMNVEV (reference sequence). CDR3 residues: CASSRNRDRNLEYEQYF. CDR3 DNA: TGTGCCAGCAGCAGAAACCGGGACAGGAATCTAGAATACGAGCAGTACTTC.

The genes are TRBV12-3 or TRBV12-4 and TRBJ2-2; tentatively, D is TRBD2 (6 bases). V shed 3 bases and J shed 5 bases, with 13 bases lying between them. The CDR3 runs to 15 residues. The CDR3 DNA reads as TGTGCCAGCAGTTTTAGGGACTTAAATACCGGGGAGCTGTTTTTT. Translation: CASSFRDLNTGELFF.

The chain has TRBV7-8 and TRBJ1-4, with 11 positions matching TRBD1. Germline-derived CDR1 and CDR2 are SGHVS and FQNEAQ. The CDR3 spans 18 residues. Trimming at V came to 1 base and at J to 3 bases, leaving 7 bases not matched to a gene. The CDR3, as DNA: TGTGCCAGCAGCTTAGATTGGACAGGGGGCGTATCTAATGAAAAACTGTTTTTT. It is translated as CASSLDWTGGVSNEKLFF.

This clonotype showed up just a few times. The rearrangement uses TRBV6-1 and TRBJ2-1, with TRBD2 matching 10 bases. Germline CDR1 MNHNS, CDR2 SASEGT. This CDR3 contains 16 residues. J lost 1 base, V lost 5 bases, and 5 bases had no gene match. CDR3 sequence: CASSLAGAKSYNEQFF. In DNA form, the CDR3 reads TGTGCCAGCAGTCTAGCGGGAGCCAAGTCCTACAATGAGCAGTTCTTC.

Only one count was recorded for this clonotype. The rearrangement joins TRBV9 to TRBJ2-2, with D possibly being TRBD1 (5 bases). Germline CDR1 reads SGDLS; CDR2 reads YYNGEE. The V end was cut by 0 bases, the J end by 5 bases, with 11 bases between. The length of the CDR3 is 15 residues. Here the CDR3 reads CASSVVGDITGELFF. CDR3 nucleotides: TGTGCCAGCAGCGTAGTAGGGGATATTACCGGGGAGCTGTTTTTT.

V gene TRBV19 combines with J gene TRBJ1-1, with 7 bases fitting TRBD1. V dropped 6 bases and J dropped 2; count of bases not matched to a gene: 9. This CDR3 has 15 residues. Germline values: CDR1 LNHDA, CDR2 SQIVND (reference sequence). CDR3 residues: CASSTSGTANTEAFF. CDR3 bases: TGTGCCAGTAGCACGTCCGGGACAGCCAACACTGAAGCTTTCTTT.

This chain joins TRBV4-1 and TRBJ2-2, with a weak D call TRBD1 (6 bases). With 7 bases removed from V and 1 base from J, the gap between germline ends came to 16 bases. This CDR3 contains 16 residues. Germline lookup yields CDR1 MGHRA and CDR2 YSYEKL. The CDR3: CASNPGQGRNTGELFF. The CDR3, as DNA: TGCGCCAGCAACCCGGGACAAGGGCGGAACACCGGGGAGCTGTTTTTT.

This sequence joins TRBV5-8 and TRBJ2-5; D tentatively fits TRBD1 or TRBD2 (5 bases each). In germline, CDR1 is SGHTS, CDR2 YDEGEE. Trimming took 7 bases from V and 2 from J, leaving 18 bases between them. The CDR3 covers 15 residues. The CDR3 reads CASSRGPITQETQYF. CDR3 in DNA: TGTGCCAGCTCGAGGGGCCCAATTACACAAGAGACCCAGTACTTC.

The V and J genes are TRBV11-3 and TRBJ2-1; 10 nucleotides match TRBD2. Germline V gene sequence: CDR1 SGHNT, CDR2 YENEEA. V shed 4 bases, J shed 0 bases, and the junction held 21 bases outside the gene matches. This CDR3 spans 22 amino acids. As DNA, the CDR3 is TGTGCCAGCAGCTCATCGACTCGGCTAGCGGGAGATTTGAGAGACTCCTACAATGAGCAGTTCTTC. It encodes CASSSSTRLAGDLRDSYNEQFF.